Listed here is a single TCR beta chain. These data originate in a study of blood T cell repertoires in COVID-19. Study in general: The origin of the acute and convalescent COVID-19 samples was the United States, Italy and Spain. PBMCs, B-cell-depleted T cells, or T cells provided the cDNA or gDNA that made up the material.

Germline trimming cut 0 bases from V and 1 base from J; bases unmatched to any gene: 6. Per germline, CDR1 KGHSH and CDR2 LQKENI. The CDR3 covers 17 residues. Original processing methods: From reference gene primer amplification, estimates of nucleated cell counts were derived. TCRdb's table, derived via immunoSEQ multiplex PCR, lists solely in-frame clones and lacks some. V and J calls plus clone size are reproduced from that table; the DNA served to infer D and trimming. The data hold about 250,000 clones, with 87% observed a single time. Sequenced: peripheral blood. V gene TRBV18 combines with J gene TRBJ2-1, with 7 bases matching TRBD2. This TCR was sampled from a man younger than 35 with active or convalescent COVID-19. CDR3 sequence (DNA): TGTGCCAGCTCACCACCGATAGGCGGGGGATCCTACAATGAGCAGTTCTTC. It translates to CASSPPIGGGSYNEQFF.